Presented here are 20 T cell receptor beta chains from one specimen sequenced in a study of blood T cell repertoires in COVID-19. Sequencing used immunoSEQ multiplex PCR; TCRdb keeps in-frame clones, though not all of them. The data contain about 100,000 clones, almost 90% of them seen just once; the ten biggest clones take up around 1.5%. What was sequenced was peripheral blood. Receptor source: a human donor with active COVID-19. The donor label of this sample is uncertain.

The J gene is TRBJ2-7, the V gene TRBV27; the match to TRBD1 covers 8 bases. This CDR3 region has 17 residues. Per the germline V gene, CDR1 is MNHEY and CDR2 is SMNVEV (reference sequence). V gave up 5 bases and J gave up 1 base; unmatched junction bases: 13. The chain's CDR3 is CASSLTRQGAQSYEQYF. The CDR3 nucleotides read TGTGCCAGCAGTCTCACCCGTCAGGGGGCTCAGTCCTACGAGCAGTACTTC.

This sequence joins TRBV5-5 and TRBJ1-1; D is uncertain. The ends were cut back, 2 bases at V and 1 base at J, with 15 bases in the middle. The CDR3 consists of 16 residues. Germline V gene sequence: CDR1 SGHKS, CDR2 YYEKEE (reference sequence). The CDR3 sequence: CASSFNGVPSNTEAFF. DNA for the CDR3: TGTGCCAGCAGCTTTAACGGGGTACCATCGAACACTGAAGCTTTCTTT. The whole variable domain, remainder taken from reference TRBV5-5 and TRBJ1-1, is DAGVTQSPTHLIKTRGQQVTLRCSPISGHKSVSWYQQVLGQGPQFIFQYYEKEERGRGNFPDRFSARQFPNYSSELNVNALLLGDSALYLCASSFNGVPSNTEAFFGQGTRLTVV.

V is TRBV9 and J is TRBJ1-6; D is uncertain. Germline V gene sequence: CDR1 SGDLS, CDR2 YYNGEE. Trimming took 2 bases from V and 6 from J, leaving 9 bases between them. CDR3 size: 14 residues. CDR3 region: CASSVGPTNSPLHF. The CDR3, as DNA: TGTGCCAGCAGCGTTGGGCCGACTAATTCACCCCTCCACTTT.

The V gene is TRBV27, the J gene TRBJ2-7; perhaps TRBD1 as D (6 bases). V was pared by 2 bases and J by 7 bases, with 12 bases between. CDR3 length: 13 amino acids. The germline V gene has CDR1 MNHEY and CDR2 SMNVEV (reference sequence). In nucleotides, the CDR3 is TGTGCCAGCAGTTTACCGACCAGGGGTGAGCAGTACTTC. This gives the protein CASSLPTRGEQYF.

The chain carries TRBV4-1 and TRBJ1-3; tentatively, D is TRBD1 (6 bases). CDR1 is MGHRA, CDR2 YSYEKL, per germline. Trimming removed 0 bases from V and 0 bases from J, with 18 bases in between. The CDR3 length is 19 residues. The CDR3 loop reads CASSQDPGRGASSGNTIYF. CDR3 sequence (DNA): TGCGCCAGCAGCCAAGATCCTGGCAGGGGTGCCAGCTCTGGAAACACCATATATTTT.

V and J are TRBV6-5 and TRBJ2-3, with 9 bases fitting TRBD1. The junction had 1 base not matched to a gene; V was cut back by 0 bases and J by 3 bases. This CDR3 comprises 15 residues. Per germline, CDR1 MNHEY and CDR2 SVGAGI. CDR3 DNA sequence: TGTGCCAGCAGTTACTCGGGACAGGGTACAGATACGCAGTATTTT. Its protein product is CASSYSGQGTDTQYF.

This clone appeared once. The V call is TRBV5-1, the J call TRBJ2-3; weak D call: TRBD1 (6 bases). Between the trimmed V and J ends, which lost 3 bases and 8 bases, there was a span of 16 bases. Germline CDR1 is SGHRS and CDR2 is YFSETQ. The CDR3 extends over 14 amino acids. This CDR3 reads CASSWKDSLATQYF. In nucleotides, the CDR3 is TGCGCCAGCAGCTGGAAGGACAGTCTCGCTACGCAGTATTTT.

This clone was seen a few times. This chain connects TRBV19 to TRBJ1-1; tentatively, D is TRBD1 (6 bases). Germline loops: CDR1 LNHDA, CDR2 SQIVND (reference sequence). The CDR3 has 13 residues. The ends were cut back, 5 bases at V and 4 bases at J, with 11 bases in the middle. DNA for the CDR3: TGTGCCAGTAGTTCGCAGGGGTCCACTGAAGCTTTCTTT. Translation gives CASSSQGSTEAFF.

The rearrangement uses TRBV7-9 and TRBJ2-1, with TRBD2 matching over 13 bases. V shed 3 bases and J 9 bases; nucleotides not matched to a gene: 11. In germline, CDR1 is SEHNR, CDR2 FQNEAQ (reference sequence). The CDR3 is 17 amino acids. The CDR3 DNA follows: TGTGCCAGCAGCTTCCGAGACGGGACTAGCGGGGCTGGTGAGCAGTTCTTC. Its translation: CASSFRDGTSGAGEQFF.

The gene calls are TRBV19 and TRBJ2-5; D is perhaps TRBD2 (5 bases). The V gene lost 3 bases and the J gene lost 5 bases, with 13 bases spanning the gap. The CDR3 has 14 residues. The germline gives CDR1 LNHDA, CDR2 SQIVND (reference sequence). The CDR3 is CASSMESGRETQYF. The CDR3, as DNA: TGTGCCAGTAGTATGGAGAGCGGTCGGGAGACCCAGTACTTC.

This chain joins TRBV6-1 and TRBJ2-7, with D maybe TRBD1 (5 bases). Between the trimmed V and J ends, which lost 3 bases and 3 bases, there was a span of 12 bases. The CDR3 has 14 amino acids. The V gene's germline CDR1 is MNHNS and CDR2 SASEGT. The CDR3, as DNA: TGTGCCAGCAGTGATAGGCAGGGCAACTACGAGCAGTACTTC. It yields the protein CASSDRQGNYEQYF.

The chain employs TRBV3-1 (or the pseudogene TRBV3-2) and TRBJ2-5; perhaps TRBD2 as D (7 bases). Germline V CDR1 and CDR2: LGHDT, YNNKEL (reference sequence). This CDR3 has 14 residues. The germline V and J ends were trimmed by 4 bases and 4 bases, with 13 bases remaining between them. The CDR3 nucleotides read TGTGCCAGCAGCCCCGCCGGGGGGCGAGAGACCCAGTACTTC. It yields the protein CASSPAGGRETQYF.

The chain carries TRBV28 and TRBJ1-5, with 7 bases lining up with TRBD1. The CDR3 runs to 14 residues. CDR1 is MDHEN and CDR2 is SYDVKM in the germline V gene. V gave up 4 bases and J gave up 5 bases; unmatched junction bases: 5. As DNA, the CDR3 is TGTGCCAGCAGTTCGGACAGGCGGGATCAGCCCCAGCATTTT. It yields the protein CASSSDRRDQPQHF.

The rearrangement uses TRBV6-6 and TRBJ2-7; TRBD2 aligns across 9 bases. Trimming at V came to 5 bases and at J to 2 bases, leaving 7 bases not matched to a gene. Germline CDR1 reads MNHNY; CDR2 reads SVGAGI (reference sequence). The CDR3 has 15 amino acids. CDR3 nucleotide sequence: TGTGCCAGCAGTCCGGCTAGCGGGGCTACCTACGAGCAGTACTTC. Its protein product is CASSPASGATYEQYF.

The rearrangement links TRBV4-2 to TRBJ2-7; D is undetermined. CDR3 size: 13 residues. The germline gives CDR1 LGHNA, CDR2 YNFKEQ. Trimming removed 2 bases from V and 6 bases from J, with 11 bases in between. The CDR3 bases are TGTGCCAGCAGCCAAACTTCCCCGAGCGAGCAGTACTTC. As protein: CASSQTSPSEQYF.

The chain links TRBV2 to TRBJ2-7; D perhaps matches TRBD2 (5 bases). CDR3 length equals 11 residues. CDR1 is SNHLY and CDR2 is FYNNEI in the germline V gene. Trimming took 8 bases from V and 3 from J, leaving 8 bases between them. The CDR3 sequence: CASLAGYEQYF. The CDR3 DNA reads as TGTGCCAGCTTGGCGGGCTACGAGCAGTACTTC.

The V call is TRBV10-3, the J call TRBJ2-3; TRBD2 aligns across 9 bases. This CDR3 is built from 15 residues. Germline CDR1 reads ENHRY; CDR2 reads SYGVKD. V was pared by 7 bases and J by 0 bases, with 5 bases of the junction left unmatched. The CDR3 nucleotides read TGTGCCATCAATTCGGGACTAGCAAGCACAGATACGCAGTATTTT. This sequence encodes CAINSGLASTDTQYF.

V and J are TRBV7-6 and TRBJ2-2, with 11 bases that match TRBD1. The V gene end was trimmed by 5 bases and the J gene end by 5 bases; junction bases not matched to a gene: 7. The CDR3 length is 16 residues. CDR1 is SGHVS, CDR2 FNYEAQ, per germline. In nucleotides, the CDR3 is TGTGCCAGCAGCCAGGACAGGGGGCTGTTGACCGGGGAGCTGTTTTTT. It is translated as CASSQDRGLLTGELFF.

The chain carries TRBV5-5 and TRBJ2-7; TRBD1 agrees at 11 bases. Germline V gene lookup returns CDR1 SGHKS and CDR2 YYEKEE (reference sequence). Trimming at V came to 4 bases and at J to 6 bases, leaving 6 bases not matched to a gene. CDR3 size: 14 residues. The DNA for the CDR3 is TGTGCCAGCAGCATCTCCGGGACAGGGGGCGAGCAGTACTTC. Protein product: CASSISGTGGEQYF.

This sequence joins TRBV24-1 and TRBJ1-5; D is ambiguous. Trimming left V 9 bases short and J 2 bases short, with 16 bases between. The germline V gene encodes CDR1 KGHDR and CDR2 SFDVKD. This CDR3 is 15 amino acids long. The CDR3 DNA reads TGTGCCACCCCTCCGACGGGAAGGGGCAATCAGCCCCAGCATTTT. Translating gives CATPPTGRGNQPQHF.